This record looks at one T cell receptor beta chain sequence and its context. Unmatched junction bases numbered 10, after V lost 2 bases and J lost 5 bases. Germline V CDR1 and CDR2: SGHDT, YYEEEE. This CDR3 is built from 16 residues. These data belong to a study of blood T cell repertoires in COVID-19. Only in-frame clones appear in the TCRdb table, and some are missing; sequencing was by immunoSEQ multiplex PCR. The sample records about 56,000 clones, about four fifths being singletons. The V call is TRBV5-6, the J call TRBJ2-3; 8 bases match TRBD2. Sequenced: peripheral blood. This TCR derives from a woman aged 80 or older with acute or convalescent COVID-19. The CDR3 loop reads CASSFAGRAGLDTQYF. CDR3 DNA sequence: TGTGCCAGCAGCTTTGCCGGGAGGGCCGGTTTAGATACGCAGTATTTT.